Each of the 24 T cell receptor beta chains below was sequenced from the same sample in a study of regulatory T cells in long-lasting Graves disease (dated by TCRdb to about 2021). Preparation of the library involved multiplex PCR. The listed sequencing device is Illumina HiSeq 4000. TCR beta libraries were built with iRepertoire HTBI primers and Arm-PCR amplification of CDR3 regions. TCRdb itself trimmed the public reads at Q25 with fastp, ran MiXCR and retained productive beta chains. Under each unique CDR3 protein, matching rows form one entry showing the most common genes and DNA. The sample records roughly 500,000 distinct CDR3 sequences, roughly 13% of which are singletons. About 10% of the sample is held by the ten biggest clonotypes. Interpreted using the paper, the time point label stands for: newly diagnosed GD, antithyroid drugs for less than 3 months. For both TCR sequencing and RNA sequencing, RNA was extracted from PBMCs using TRIzol.

A further study also used this sample, focusing on T cells in Graves' hyperthyroidism and ophthalmopathy.

The sequencing used peripheral blood mononuclear cells (PBMCs), collected at new diagnosis, from a patient treated with antithyroid drugs. The receptors originated from a young man with Graves disease. Donor details come from another sample of the same person, matched by shared clones.

This clonotype was detected many times. The V call is TRBV27, the J call TRBJ2-1; 7 bases line up with TRBD1. Losses at the gene ends were 8 bases for V and 1 base for J; bases not matched to a gene: 5. CDR1 is MNHEY, CDR2 SMNVEV, per germline (reference sequence). The length of the CDR3 is 14 residues. CDR3 bases: TGTGCCAGCCTCGACAGGGCTTCCTACAATGAGCAGTTCTTC. Translating it yields CASLDRASYNEQFF.

In this sample, this clonotype turned up many times. CDR3 amino acids: CSARGQNTEAFF. CDR3 nucleotides: TGCAGTGCTAGAGGACAGAACACTGAAGCTTTCTTT. V is TRBV20-1 and J is TRBJ1-1; D unclear. V was trimmed by 1 base and J by 1 base, leaving 4 bases between them. Germline loops: CDR1 DFQATT, CDR2 SNEGSKA (reference sequence). The CDR3 has 12 residues.

This clonotype occurred many times. The CDR3 region is CSASGLAGLEETQYF. CDR3 DNA: TGCAGTGCTAGCGGACTAGCGGGATTGGAAGAGACCCAGTACTTC. The chain is built from TRBV20-1 and TRBJ2-5; 12 positions match TRBD2. The length of the CDR3 is 15 residues. Looked up from germline, CDR1 is DFQATT and CDR2 is SNEGSKA (reference sequence). V was clipped by 3 bases and J by 3 bases; unmatched bases: 5.

V gene TRBV5-5 combines with J gene TRBJ1-2; 10 bases line up with TRBD1. CDR3 length: 15 residues. Losses at the gene ends were 0 bases for V and 11 bases for J; bases not matched to a gene: 10. Looked up from germline, CDR1 is SGHKS and CDR2 is YYEKEE (reference sequence). CDR3 protein: CASSLGTPGQGKYTF. CDR3 DNA: TGTGCCAGCAGCTTGGGGACCCCGGGACAGGGGAAATACACCTTC.

The chain carries TRBV5-4 and TRBJ1-1, with D hard to call. In germline, CDR1 is SGHNT, CDR2 YYREEE (reference sequence). The CDR3 is 14 amino acids. Trimming cost V 4 bases and J 7 bases, with 17 bases left between them. The CDR3 protein is CASSLKGVILEAFF. DNA for the CDR3: TGTGCCAGCAGCCTAAAGGGAGTTATCCTTGAAGCTTTCTTT.

Many counts were recorded for this clonotype. The gene calls are TRBV20-1 and TRBJ2-7; perhaps TRBD1 as D (5 bases). Germline V gene data show CDR1 as DFQATT and CDR2 as SNEGSKA (reference sequence). The CDR3 runs 13 residues. V was cut by 4 bases and J by 5 bases, with 15 bases left in between. The chain's CDR3 is CSAKGPVLDEQYF. Here the CDR3 DNA reads TGCAGTGCTAAGGGGCCGGTGCTGGACGAGCAGTACTTC.

This clonotype appeared many times. The rearrangement uses TRBV2 and TRBJ2-3, with 8 bases identical to TRBD2. Unmatched junction bases numbered 3, after V lost 3 bases and J lost 4 bases. Germline lookup yields CDR1 SNHLY and CDR2 FYNNEI. This CDR3 contains 14 residues. The CDR3: CASSDSGGADTQYF. In nucleotides, the CDR3 is TGTGCCAGCAGTGATTCGGGAGGGGCAGATACGCAGTATTTT.

The V call is TRBV19, the J call TRBJ2-7, with 7 bases identical to TRBD2. Germline lookup yields CDR1 LNHDA and CDR2 SQIVND (reference sequence). The CDR3 contains 15 residues. Trimming at V came to 9 bases and at J to 2 bases, leaving 13 bases not matched to a gene. The DNA of the CDR3 is TGTGCCAGCAGCCAAGCGGGGAACTCAGCCTACGAGCAGTACTTC. Translating it yields CASSQAGNSAYEQYF.

This clonotype was seen ten or more times. This sequence joins TRBV29-1 and TRBJ2-7, with 7 bases identical to TRBD2. The V gene end was trimmed by 6 bases and the J gene end by 5 bases; junction bases not matched to a gene: 7. The CDR3 length is 12 residues. The germline CDR1 and CDR2 sequences are SQVTM and ANQGSEA. The CDR3 nucleotides read TGCAGCGTCTCGAGGGCGGGAGACGAGCAGTACTTC. It translates to CSVSRAGDEQYF.

Points on this clonotype: This clone may be a read error of a much larger clone one base away. The chain links TRBV7-9 to TRBJ2-1; no definite D call. The CDR3 contains 17 residues. V lost 3 bases, J lost 1 base, and 16 bases lay in between. The germline V gene encodes CDR1 SEHNR and CDR2 FQNEAQ (reference sequence). The CDR3 protein is CASSFRVTPGSYNEQFF. As DNA, the CDR3 is TGTGCCAGCAGCTTTCGCGTGACTCCCGGATCCTACAATGAGCAGTTCTTC.

At least ten counts were recorded for this clonotype. The chain employs TRBV7-9 and TRBJ2-3; 8 positions agree with TRBD2. The CDR3 spans 16 residues. Germline V lookup: CDR1 SEHNR, CDR2 FQNEAQ (reference sequence). Losses at the gene ends were 0 bases for V and 4 bases for J; bases not matched to a gene: 6. The CDR3 nucleotides read TGTGCCAGCAGCTTAGCCGGAGCGGGAGTATCAGATACGCAGTATTTT. This codes for CASSLAGAGVSDTQYF.

In this sample, this clonotype turned up once. The genes are TRBV5-5 and TRBJ2-7; tentative D call: TRBD2 (6 bases). Germline V CDR1 and CDR2: SGHKS, YYEKEE (reference sequence). Trimming shortened V by 4 bases and J by 0 bases, and 11 bases separated the two germline ends. CDR3 length: 14 residues. This CDR3 is CASSSVADSYEQYF. As DNA, the CDR3 is TGTGCCAGCAGCAGCGTAGCGGACTCCTACGAGCAGTACTTC.

In this sample, this clonotype turned up many times. The chain joins TRBV29-1 to TRBJ1-2; no clear D. The ends were cut back, 5 bases at V and 0 bases at J, with 16 bases in the middle. This CDR3 comprises 15 residues. In germline, CDR1 is SQVTM, CDR2 ANQGSEA. CDR3 region: CSVYIPGGPNYGYTF. The CDR3, as DNA: TGCAGCGTTTACATCCCGGGAGGTCCTAACTATGGCTACACCTTC.

In its sample, this clonotype was seen many times. The rearrangement uses TRBV12-3 or TRBV12-4 and TRBJ2-3; D perhaps matches TRBD2 (6 bases). The CDR3 has 16 residues. V shed 6 bases and J shed 4 bases, with 20 bases lying between them. CDR3 amino acids: CASSSGETSGADTQYF. For the CDR3, the DNA is TGTGCCAGCAGCTCGGGGGAGACGTCTGGCGCAGATACGCAGTATTTT.

This chain joins TRBV7-3 and TRBJ2-3, with D possibly being TRBD2 (6 bases). This CDR3 contains 14 residues. V was pared by 5 bases and J by 10 bases, with 19 bases between. Germline values: CDR1 SGHTA, CDR2 FQGTGA. The CDR3: CASSDRDCYLAQYF. The CDR3 region has the DNA TGTGCCAGCAGCGATCGGGACTGCTATCTGGCGCAGTATTTT.

The chain uses TRBV5-6 and TRBJ2-3; the D call may be TRBD1 or TRBD2 (5 bases each). The CDR3 consists of 14 residues. Trimming took 3 bases from V and 6 from J, leaving 14 bases between them. Germline V lookup: CDR1 SGHDT, CDR2 YYEEEE. The CDR3 is CASSSGHWGDTQYF. The CDR3 DNA sequence: TGTGCCAGCAGCTCCGGACATTGGGGGGATACGCAGTATTTT. Full variable domain (remainder filled in from reference TRBV5-6 and TRBJ2-3): DAGVTQSPTHLIKTRGQQVTLRCSPKSGHDTVSWYQQALGQGPQFIFQYYEEEERQRGNFPDRFSGHQFPNYSSELNVNALLLGDSALYLCASSSGHWGDTQYFGPGTRLTVL.

This clonotype was counted ten times or more. The chain recombines TRBV29-1 with TRBJ1-1, with TRBD1 matching 9 bases. The ends lost 0 bases at V and 5 bases at J; junction bases unmatched: 7. Germline V gene lookup returns CDR1 SQVTM and CDR2 ANQGSEA. This CDR3 is 15 amino acids long. The CDR3 reads CSVEEGTGRDTEAFF. Written as DNA, the CDR3 is TGCAGCGTTGAAGAAGGGACAGGGAGGGATACTGAAGCTTTCTTT.

This clonotype was recorded at least ten times. The chain couples TRBV12-3 or TRBV12-4 to TRBJ2-7; possibly TRBD1 for D (6 bases). CDR3 size: 14 residues. The V gene lost 6 bases and the J gene lost 2 bases, with 14 bases spanning the gap. The CDR3 DNA reads as TGTGCCAGCAGGTTTGGGACACCTGCCTACGAGCAGTACTTC. Amino acids: CASRFGTPAYEQYF.

This clonotype has at least ten counts. The rearrangement links TRBV5-1 to TRBJ2-5; D is perhaps TRBD2 (6 bases). V dropped 2 bases and J dropped 5 bases, with 13 bases sitting between them. The CDR3 spans 14 residues. The germline CDR1 and CDR2 sequences are SGHRS and YFSETQ. Here the CDR3 DNA reads TGCGCCAGCAGCTTTGGCGGGATTGGGGAGACCCAGTACTTC. Its translation is CASSFGGIGETQYF.

This clonotype was seen many times. This chain uses TRBV20-1 with TRBJ1-2, with a possible D match to TRBD1 (6 bases). The ends were cut back, 0 bases at V and 6 bases at J, with 14 bases in the middle. CDR1 is DFQATT, CDR2 SNEGSKA, per germline (reference sequence). This CDR3 comprises 14 residues. CDR3 sequence (DNA): TGCAGTGCTAGAGATCTACCCGCAGGGGATGGCTACACCTTC. Protein product: CSARDLPAGDGYTF.

V usage is TRBV19 and J usage is TRBJ2-5; 8 bases are a match to TRBD2. CDR1 and CDR2 from the germline V gene are LNHDA and SQIVND (reference sequence). V shed 6 bases, J shed 1 base, and the junction held 13 bases outside the gene matches. The CDR3 has 17 residues. CDR3 sequence reads: CASRSRFSGMVQETQYF. In nucleotides, the CDR3 is TGTGCCAGTAGATCCCGGTTTAGCGGGATGGTCCAAGAGACCCAGTACTTC.

The V gene is TRBV19, the J gene TRBJ2-1, with D possibly TRBD1 on 5 matching bases. The CDR3 totals 14 residues. Trimming took 4 bases from V and 10 from J, leaving 17 bases between them. Germline CDR1 and CDR2: LNHDA and SQIVND (reference sequence). The DNA of the CDR3 is TGTGCCAGTAGTAAGCAGGGCAGGGCGTCGGAGCAGTTCTTC. Translating gives CASSKQGRASEQFF.

This clonotype showed up many times. J is TRBJ2-7 and V is TRBV20-1, with D perhaps assigned TRBD1 or TRBD2 (5 bases each). Germline CDR1 and CDR2: DFQATT and SNEGSKA (reference sequence). The CDR3 is 13 residues long. The germline V and J ends were trimmed by 3 bases and 5 bases, with 14 bases remaining between them. In DNA, the CDR3 is TGCAGTGCTAGCGGTTCAGGGAGCCACGAGCAGTACTTC. It codes for CSASGSGSHEQYF.

In this sample, this clonotype turned up many times. The chain joins TRBV20-1 to TRBJ2-3; TRBD1 or TRBD2 may be the D gene (5 bases each). From germline, CDR1 is DFQATT and CDR2 SNEGSKA (reference sequence). V dropped 5 bases and J dropped 0 bases, with 12 bases sitting between them. The CDR3 is 14 amino acids. CDR3 DNA sequence: TGCAGTGCTGGGGACCCCCCTAGCACAGATACGCAGTATTTT. Amino acids: CSAGDPPSTDTQYF.